The TCR beta chain under discussion was sequenced for a study of T cells after yellow fever vaccination (dated by TCRdb to between 2017 and 2020). In the study overall: The SMART-Seq v4 Ultra Low Input RNA kit was used to prepare libraries from fractions with low cell numbers. To track T-cell clones before and after primary and booster YFV17D yellow fever vaccination, bulk TCR alpha and beta repertoires were sequenced longitudinally. Two healthy male donors, one aged 18 to 29 and one aged 30 to 39 years, were included in the cohort. Blood samples were taken at several timepoints before and after primary and secondary immunization, and bulk PBMC replicates and cell subsets were isolated. General study outcomes and caveats: A small share of clonotypes occurred in both CD4 and CD8 compartments, likely arising from convergent recombination. The secondary T-cell response was found to be weaker but faster than the primary response, with a peak reached on day 5 rather than on day 15. After the booster, most of the clones that had expanded following primary vaccination were detected again (almost 98% of CD4 and around 90% of CD8), which suggests that memory was broadly maintained. Because only two donors were included in the study, the extent to which the findings can be generalized is limited. FACS-sorted repertoires could contain abundant contaminating clonotypes from the bulk population, so computational filtering was required.

There are a few counts of this clonotype. This clone's antigen is unknown. Base quality data are lacking; no much larger clone is found one base away. Sequencing took place on an Illumina NovaSeq 6000. TCR cDNA was made using 5'RACE template switching, a step that added a universal primer site and unique molecular identifiers. Priming of cDNA synthesis was performed from both the TCR alpha and TCR beta constant segments. Two PCR steps were used to amplify libraries, with sample barcodes and sequencing adapters being added in the second step. Sequencing of libraries was done on Illumina HiSeq 2500 (2x100 bp) or NovaSeq (2x150 bp). Per the source publication's procedure: MIGEC handled demultiplexing of reads and collapsing into UMI consensus sequences, while MiXCR performed V(D)J alignment. Vaccine-responding clonotypes were identified with edgeR using replicate PBMC samples, with FDR below 0.01 and a log2 fold change above 5 up to day 15 being required. CD4 or CD8 identity was assigned to each bulk clonotype according to whether the clonotype was present at higher abundance in the sequenced CD4 repertoire or the sequenced CD8 repertoire. The public reads were run again by TCRdb, first through fastp at Q25 and then through MiXCR, and only productive beta chains were kept. Merged by CDR3 protein, the rows form single entries marked with the most common genes and DNA. V and J calls and clone size were set by TCRdb, not the authors. The sample yields nearly 300,000 distinct CDR3 sequences; approximately 10% were counted once. Around 3.1% of the sample is in the top ten clones.

In the germline V gene (reference sequence), CDR1 corresponds to SGHAT and CDR2 to FQDESV. The CDR3 goes from the cysteine to the phenylalanine over 15 residues. The retained sequence is limited to the CDR3, 45 bases, with the frame set at the first base. Trimming removed 0 bases from V and 6 bases from J, leaving 12 bases between the germline ends. In the paper's terms, the treatment or condition label means: live attenuated yellow fever vaccine strain. A standard Ficoll-Paque protocol was used to isolate PBMCs from peripheral blood. Dynabeads CD4 and CD8 positive selection kits were used to isolate the CD4 and CD8 T-cell fractions. TriZol was used to extract RNA from bulk PBMCs, from CD4 and CD8 fractions, and from dextramer-positive and dextramer-negative fractions.

The rearrangement combines TRBV11-1 with TRBJ2-1, with the D gene uncertain. The TCR sequence derives from a man between 18 and 35 years old who received the YFV17D yellow fever vaccine. The sequencing used CD4+ T cells sorted from PBMCs, collected 5 days after the yellow fever booster vaccination. The nucleotides are TGTGCCAGCAGCTTAGCGCTATCGGTCCCCAATGAGCAGTTCTTC. Its product reads: CASSLALSVPNEQFF.